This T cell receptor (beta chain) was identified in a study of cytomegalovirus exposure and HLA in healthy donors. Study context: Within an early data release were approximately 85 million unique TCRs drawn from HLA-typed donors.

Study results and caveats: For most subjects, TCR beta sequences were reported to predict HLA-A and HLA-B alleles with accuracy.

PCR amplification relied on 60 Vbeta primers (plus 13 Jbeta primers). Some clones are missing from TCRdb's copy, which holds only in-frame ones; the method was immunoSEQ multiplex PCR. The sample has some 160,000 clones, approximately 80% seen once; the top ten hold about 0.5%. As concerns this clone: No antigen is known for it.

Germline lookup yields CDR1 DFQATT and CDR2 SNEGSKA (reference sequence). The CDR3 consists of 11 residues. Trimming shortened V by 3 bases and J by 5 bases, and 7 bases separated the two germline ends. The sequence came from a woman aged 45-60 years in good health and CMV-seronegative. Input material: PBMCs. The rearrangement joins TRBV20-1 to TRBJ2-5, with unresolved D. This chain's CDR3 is CSARSEETQYF. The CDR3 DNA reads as TGCAGTGCTAGGTCCGAGGAGACCCAGTACTTC.